The clone carrying this T cell receptor (beta chain) has a handful of counts. This specimen comes from a study of post-analysis software for immune sequencing data. Unique molecular identifiers were carried by the TCR beta cDNA libraries. T cells, about 0.9 to 10 million of them, yielded some 540,000 cDNA molecules. MiXCR, applied by TCRdb to the PCR reads, yields one record per CDR3 protein. The sample yields roughly 800,000 distinct CDR3 sequences, less than 35% seen once. This receptor was obtained from a girl aged 10 to 17 with multiple sclerosis. Sequencing was done on a sample of blood.

The CDR3 DNA reads TGTGCCACCAGCCGCTTCCGGGACAGAGTTTTCCACGAGCAGTACTTC. Protein sequence: CATSRFRDRVFHEQYF. V usage is TRBV15 and J usage is TRBJ2-7; 7 nucleotides match TRBD1. V lost 5 bases, J lost 5 bases, and 15 bases stayed unmatched. Germline CDR1 reads LNHNV; CDR2 reads YYDKDF (reference sequence). The CDR3 is made up of 16 amino acids.